These 32 T cell receptor beta chains were sequenced from one sample in a study of T cell responses to AZD1222 COVID-19 vaccine. Data came from immunoSEQ multiplex PCR; TCRdb stores just in-frame clones and leaves some out. The profile shows approximately 130,000 clones, 80% to 95% of them singletons. The source was peripheral blood, collected 28 days after the second dose of the MenACWY control vaccine. These receptors originate from an adult who received the MenACWY meningococcal vaccine as a control.

This sequence joins TRBV6-5 and TRBJ1-6; TRBD1 is a possible D gene (5 bases). This CDR3 has 15 residues. Germline V gene lookup returns CDR1 MNHEY and CDR2 SVGAGI. V was pared by 7 bases and J by 8 bases, with 18 bases between. The CDR3: CASIRTGGGDSPLHF. In DNA form, the CDR3 reads TGTGCCAGCATCCGGACGGGGGGGGGAGATTCACCCCTCCACTTT.

The genes are TRBV29-1 and TRBJ2-7; 9 positions match TRBD1. This CDR3 has 14 amino acids. V lost 4 bases to trimming and J lost 1 base; unmatched junction nucleotides: 5. Germline V gives CDR1 SQVTM, CDR2 ANQGSEA. CDR3 loop: CSVGLGQGSYEQYF. CDR3 bases: TGCAGCGTTGGTCTCGGACAGGGGTCCTACGAGCAGTACTTC.

This rearrangement joins TRBV3-1 (or the pseudogene TRBV3-2) to TRBJ1-6, with 9 bases lining up with TRBD1. The V gene end was trimmed by 5 bases and the J gene end by 7 bases; junction bases not matched to a gene: 12. CDR3 length equals 17 residues. CDR1 and CDR2 (germline): LGHDT, YNNKEL (reference sequence). CDR3 sequence: CASSNPKQGAWNSPLHF. The CDR3 nucleotides read TGTGCCAGCAGCAATCCGAAACAGGGGGCTTGGAATTCACCCCTCCACTTT.

The chain joins TRBV4-3 to TRBJ2-1; D is ambiguous. Deletions cut 3 bases from V and 9 bases from J, with 18 bases between. The germline CDR1 and CDR2 sequences are LGHNA and YSLEER. This CDR3 is built from 15 residues. CDR3 sequence: CASSHFPTEGSEQFF. The CDR3 DNA is TGCGCCAGCAGCCATTTCCCTACCGAAGGGTCTGAGCAGTTCTTC.

The chain is built from TRBV7-9 and TRBJ1-1; D remains ambiguous. V was shortened by 4 bases and J by 3 bases, with 9 bases between the two germline ends. Germline-derived CDR1 and CDR2 are SEHNR and FQNEAQ (reference sequence). The CDR3 loop spans 13 amino acids. The CDR3 DNA reads as TGTGCCAGCAGCTCGGATCCTTACACTGAAGCTTTCTTT. Residues: CASSSDPYTEAFF. Complete variable domain (other parts from reference TRBV7-9 and TRBJ1-1): DTGVSQNPRHKITKRGQNVTFRCDPISEHNRLYWYRQTLGQGPEFLTYFQNEAQLEKSRLLSDRFSAERPKGSFSTLEIQRTEQGDSAMYLCASSSDPYTEAFFGQGTRLTVV.

V and J are TRBV7-2 and TRBJ2-1; D is perhaps TRBD1 (5 bases). This CDR3 region has 13 residues. The V gene's germline CDR1 is SGHTA and CDR2 FQGNSA. V lost 1 base to trimming and J lost 8 bases, with 9 bases between them. CDR3 region: CASSLGRGDEQFF. DNA of the CDR3: TGTGCCAGCAGCTTAGGAAGGGGCGATGAGCAGTTCTTC.

The chain employs TRBV5-8 and TRBJ2-1; 7 nucleotides match TRBD2. The CDR3 length is 13 residues. From germline, CDR1 is SGHTS and CDR2 YDEGEE. Unmatched junction bases numbered 1, after V lost 4 bases and J lost 3 bases. This chain's CDR3 is CASSRDYYNEQFF. CDR3 in DNA: TGTGCCAGCAGCCGGGACTACTACAATGAGCAGTTCTTC. The full variable domain, with the rest looked up from reference TRBV5-8 and TRBJ2-1, is EAGVTQSPTHLIKTRGQQATLRCSPISGHTSVYWYQQALGLGLQFLLWYDEGEERNRGNFPPRFSGRQFPNYSSELNVNALELEDSALYLCASSRDYYNEQFFGPGTRLTVL.

V usage is TRBV7-2 and J usage is TRBJ2-1; 7 positions match TRBD2. V gave up 6 bases and J gave up 0 bases; unmatched junction bases: 5. The CDR3 runs to 15 residues. CDR1 is SGHTA, CDR2 FQGNSA, per germline. CDR3: CASSYRDYSYNEQFF. The CDR3 DNA reads as TGTGCCAGCAGTTACCGGGACTACTCCTACAATGAGCAGTTCTTC.

The chain employs TRBV2 and TRBJ2-2; D ambiguous. The CDR3 spans 12 residues. In germline, CDR1 is SNHLY, CDR2 FYNNEI. Between the trimmed V and J ends, which lost 11 bases and 5 bases, there was a span of 12 bases. DNA of the CDR3: TGTGCCCCCCGGACCGGAACCGGGGAGCTGTTTTTT. This gives the protein CAPRTGTGELFF. The full variable domain, its missing parts supplied by reference TRBV2 and TRBJ2-2, is EPEVTQTPSHQVTQMGQEVILRCVPISNHLYFYWYRQILGQKVEFLVSFYNNEISEKSEIFDDQFSVERPDGSNFTLKIRSTKLEDSAMYFCAPRTGTGELFFGEGSRLTVL.

The genes are TRBV2 and TRBJ2-7; TRBD1 aligns across 7 bases. The CDR3 has 14 amino acids. V was pared by 6 bases and J by 3 bases, with 8 bases of the junction left unmatched. Per germline, CDR1 SNHLY and CDR2 FYNNEI. DNA for the CDR3: TGTGCCAGCAGGGAGTCGGGACAGAACTACGAGCAGTACGTC. This encodes CASRESGQNYEQYV.

The V call is TRBV11-2, the J call TRBJ2-7; D is unclear. The germline V gene encodes CDR1 SGHAT and CDR2 FQNNGV. This CDR3 has 13 residues. The V gene lost 5 bases and the J gene lost 6 bases, with 14 bases spanning the gap. CDR3 nucleotides: TGTGCCAGCAGCCCTCCAGTGTTCGGCGAGCAGTACGTC. It translates to CASSPPVFGEQYV.

This chain uses TRBV6-6 with TRBJ2-3, with 11 bases identical to TRBD2. The CDR3 runs to 15 residues. The ends lost 5 bases at V and 1 base at J; junction bases unmatched: 2. Germline loops: CDR1 MNHNY, CDR2 SVGAGI (reference sequence). In DNA, the CDR3 is TGTGCCAGCAGTGTAGCGGGGGGGGGCACAGATACGCAGTATTTT. Protein: CASSVAGGGTDTQYF.

This chain joins TRBV9 and TRBJ2-1; 11 bases agree with TRBD2. In germline, CDR1 is SGDLS, CDR2 YYNGEE. The V gene end was trimmed by 4 bases and the J gene end by 3 bases; junction bases not matched to a gene: 3. This CDR3 has 15 residues. The CDR3 region has the DNA TGTGCCAGCAGCTTGACTAGCGGGGACTACAATGAGCAGTTCTTC. This gives the protein CASSLTSGDYNEQFF. The full variable domain, rest sourced from reference TRBV9 and TRBJ2-1, is DSGVTQTPKHLITATGQRVTLRCSPRSGDLSVYWYQQSLDQGLQFLIQYYNGEERAKGNILERFSAQQFPDLHSELNLSSLELGDSALYFCASSLTSGDYNEQFFGPGTRLTVL.

This clone was recorded once. The chain recombines TRBV7-8 with TRBJ2-1, with D maybe TRBD2 (5 bases). Trimming shortened V by 4 bases and J by 5 bases, and 9 bases separated the two germline ends. Looked up from germline, CDR1 is SGHVS and CDR2 is FQNEAQ. The CDR3 contains 13 residues. CDR3 coding DNA: TGTGCCAGCAGCTCCGGACTTGACAATGAGCAGTTCTTC. Translating gives CASSSGLDNEQFF.

This CDR3 is CASSPGGPSTDTQYF. The CDR3 region has the DNA TGCGCCAGCAGCCCCGGTGGGCCGAGCACAGATACGCAGTATTTT. This chain joins TRBV5-1 and TRBJ2-3; D remains ambiguous. This CDR3 is built from 15 residues. Looked up from germline, CDR1 is SGHRS and CDR2 is YFSETQ. V was clipped by 4 bases and J by 0 bases, with 12 bases between them.

The chain carries TRBV28 and TRBJ1-5; unclear D gene. Trimming left V 7 bases short and J 6 bases short, with 13 bases between. CDR1 and CDR2 (germline): MDHEN, SYDVKM. CDR3 length: 13 amino acids. The CDR3 region is CASIQKGSQPQHF. Written as DNA, the CDR3 is TGTGCCAGCATCCAGAAGGGAAGTCAGCCCCAGCATTTT.

The chain employs TRBV2 and TRBJ2-3; 8 bases are shared with TRBD2. CDR3 length equals 16 residues. V shed 4 bases, J shed 2 bases, and the junction held 8 bases outside the gene matches. Germline values: CDR1 SNHLY, CDR2 FYNNEI. The CDR3 region has the DNA TGTGCCAGCAGTGTGCTTCCTAGCGGGTCCACAGATACGCAGTATTTT. Translated, it gives CASSVLPSGSTDTQYF.

The rearrangement uses TRBV10-3 and TRBJ1-1; D ambiguous. Trimming stripped 6 bases from V and 2 bases from J, with 10 bases between. CDR3 size: 13 residues. Germline V gene lookup returns CDR1 ENHRY and CDR2 SYGVKD. The CDR3 spells CAIRPRENTEAFF. The DNA of the CDR3 is TGTGCCATCAGACCCCGGGAAAACACTGAAGCTTTCTTT.

This chain connects TRBV30 to TRBJ2-2, with D possibly being TRBD2 (6 bases). Germline V gives CDR1 GTSNPN, CDR2 SVGIG (reference sequence). This CDR3 region has 13 residues. The V gene lost 1 base and the J gene lost 6 bases, with 9 bases spanning the gap. The CDR3 sequence: CAWSGGEAGELFF. CDR3 DNA: TGTGCCTGGAGTGGAGGGGAGGCCGGGGAGCTGTTTTTT. Using reference TRBV30 and TRBJ2-2 for the parts outside the CDR3, the full variable domain is SQTIHQWPATLVQPVGSPLSLECTVEGTSNPNLYWYRQAAGRGLQLLFYSVGIGQISSEVPQNLSASRPQDRQFILSSKKLLLSDSGFYLCAWSGGEAGELFFGEGSRLTVL.

The V gene is TRBV5-6, the J gene TRBJ1-5; a weak D match, TRBD1 (5 bases). Trimming took off 3 bases at V and 7 bases at J, with 11 bases between the two ends. Per the germline V gene, CDR1 is SGHDT and CDR2 is YYEEEE. The CDR3 covers 13 residues. CDR3 sequence: CASSSYRSQPQHF. The CDR3 region has the DNA TGTGCCAGCAGCTCCTACAGGTCCCAGCCCCAGCATTTT.

The sample holds a few counts of this clone. The chain links TRBV10-3 to TRBJ1-2; D may be TRBD1 (5 bases). The CDR3 runs 13 residues. Germline CDR1 ENHRY, CDR2 SYGVKD. Trimming removed 0 bases from V and 13 bases from J, with 15 bases in between. The CDR3 here is CAISESRGARGTF. The CDR3 region has the DNA TGTGCCATCAGTGAGTCGAGAGGGGCGCGGGGCACCTTC.

The rearrangement links TRBV28 to TRBJ1-4; D uncertain. Between the trimmed V and J ends, which lost 6 bases and 7 bases, there was a span of 18 bases. Germline CDR1 reads MDHEN; CDR2 reads SYDVKM. CDR3 length: 15 residues. DNA for the CDR3: TGTGCCAGCAGGGGCCCAGTCTCCTCGGGTGAAAAACTGTTTTTT. Protein sequence: CASRGPVSSGEKLFF.

The chain combines TRBV5-4 with TRBJ1-1, with a tentative D call TRBD1 (5 bases). The CDR3 length is 15 residues. V was trimmed by 4 bases and J by 0 bases, leaving 13 bases between them. Per germline, CDR1 SGHNT and CDR2 YYREEE (reference sequence). The CDR3 sequence: CASSREGLMNTEAFF. CDR3 DNA: TGTGCCAGCAGCCGCGAGGGGTTGATGAACACTGAAGCTTTCTTT.

The chain employs TRBV9 and TRBJ2-1, with 7 bases that match TRBD2. The germline V gene has CDR1 SGDLS and CDR2 YYNGEE. V was clipped by 0 bases and J by 5 bases; unmatched bases: 8. The CDR3 is made up of 16 amino acids. CDR3 nucleotide sequence: TGTGCCAGCAGCGTAGCTCTGGGGGAGGGCCACAATGAGCAGTTCTTC. It yields the protein CASSVALGEGHNEQFF.

In its sample, this clone was seen once. The chain has TRBV2 and TRBJ2-7, with TRBD2 as a possible D gene (5 bases). This CDR3 has 12 residues. V gave up 7 bases and J gave up 0 bases, with 7 bases separating them. The germline CDR1 and CDR2 sequences are SNHLY and FYNNEI. As DNA, the CDR3 is TGTGCCAGCACGGGGAGCTCCTACGAGCAGTACTTC. Residues: CASTGSSYEQYF. The entire variable domain, with the rest obtained from reference TRBV2 and TRBJ2-7, is as follows: EPEVTQTPSHQVTQMGQEVILRCVPISNHLYFYWYRQILGQKVEFLVSFYNNEISEKSEIFDDQFSVERPDGSNFTLKIRSTKLEDSAMYFCASTGSSYEQYFGPGTRLTVT.

J is TRBJ2-1 and V is TRBV29-1; 9 nucleotides agree with TRBD2. The ends lost 1 base at V and 2 bases at J; junction bases unmatched: 3. This CDR3 is built from 15 residues. Germline V lookup: CDR1 SQVTM, CDR2 ANQGSEA. The CDR3 spells CSVEGLAGAYNEQFF. CDR3 sequence (DNA): TGCAGCGTTGAAGGATTAGCGGGAGCCTACAATGAGCAGTTCTTC.

V and J are TRBV5-1 and TRBJ2-6, with 9 bases aligning to TRBD1. V lost 0 bases and J lost 4; bases outside the gene matches: 8. CDR3 length: 18 residues. Germline-derived CDR1 and CDR2 are SGHRS and YFSETQ. The CDR3 here is CASSLALRTGAGANVLTF. CDR3 sequence (DNA): TGCGCCAGCAGCTTGGCATTGAGGACAGGGGCCGGGGCCAACGTCCTGACTTTC.

The table lists this clone with a count of one. This rearrangement joins TRBV5-1 to TRBJ2-3; unclear D gene. Germline values: CDR1 SGHRS, CDR2 YFSETQ. This CDR3 contains 12 residues. The V gene lost 5 bases and the J gene lost 5 bases, with 9 bases spanning the gap. The CDR3 loop is CASSRDKDTQYF. Written as DNA, the CDR3 is TGCGCCAGCAGTAGGGATAAAGATACGCAGTATTTT. The full variable domain, completed using reference TRBV5-1 and TRBJ2-3, is KAGVTQTPRYLIKTRGQQVTLSCSPISGHRSVSWYQQTPGQGLQFLFEYFSETQRNKGNFPGRFSGRQFSNSRSEMNVSTLELGDSALYLCASSRDKDTQYFGPGTRLTVL.

The chain links TRBV6-5 to TRBJ1-4; maybe TRBD1 (5 bases). Trimming left V 11 bases short and J 4 bases short, with 14 bases between. Germline-derived CDR1 and CDR2 are MNHEY and SVGAGI. This CDR3 has 13 residues. CDR3 sequence: CAAQTGLNEKLFF. The CDR3 bases are TGTGCCGCCCAAACGGGGCTTAATGAAAAACTGTTTTTT.

The chain links TRBV5-1 to TRBJ2-3; D is tentatively TRBD1 or TRBD2 (5 bases each). Per the germline V gene, CDR1 is SGHRS and CDR2 is YFSETQ. The CDR3 length is 16 residues. V was cut by 0 bases and J by 2 bases, with 13 bases left in between. CDR3 in DNA: TGCGCCAGCAGCTTGGGGGGGTTGGACACCACAGATACGCAGTATTTT. It specifies CASSLGGLDTTDTQYF.

The rearrangement links TRBV5-8 to TRBJ2-1, with TRBD1 as a possible D gene (6 bases). The CDR3 extends over 12 amino acids. Germline V gives CDR1 SGHTS, CDR2 YDEGEE. V was trimmed by 4 bases and J by 12 bases, leaving 14 bases between them. CDR3 loop: CASSLDSLRQFF. In DNA form, the CDR3 reads TGTGCCAGCAGCCTGGACAGCCTCCGGCAGTTCTTC.

This chain joins TRBV5-1 and TRBJ2-2; TRBD2 aligns across 12 bases. The CDR3 consists of 19 residues. Germline V gene lookup returns CDR1 SGHRS and CDR2 YFSETQ. The J segment lost 5 bases and the V segment lost 4 bases, leaving 15 bases of the junction unmatched. The CDR3 coding sequence is TGCGCCAGCAGCCACGGACACGAAGGGACTAGCGGGCTAACCGGGGAGCTGTTTTTT. The encoded protein is CASSHGHEGTSGLTGELFF.